Given below is one T cell receptor (beta chain) in context. Germline-derived CDR1 and CDR2 are DFQATT and SNEGSKA (reference sequence). After removal of 3 bases from V and 7 bases from J, the junction contained 7 bases not matched to a gene. The CDR3 consists of 14 residues. Authors' methods: Amplification from reference gene primers served as the basis for estimated nucleated cell counts. Profiling relied on immunoSEQ multiplex PCR, and the TCRdb table lists in-frame clones only, not all of them. Clone size and the V and J calls come from that table; the DNA yielded D and trimming. This sample has about 170,000 clones, with about 90% found just once. These data are taken from a study of blood T cell repertoires in COVID-19. Study-wide background: From the United States, Italy and Spain came samples of acute and convalescent COVID-19. T cells, B-cell-depleted T cells, or PBMCs supplied cDNA or gDNA.

The sample consisted of peripheral blood. This TCR came from a man under 40 with COVID-19, enrolled during active disease. The rearrangement joins TRBV20-1 to TRBJ2-1, with 9 bases matching TRBD2. The DNA of the CDR3 is TGCAGTGCTAGTAGGCCTAGCGGGACGAATGAGCAGTTCTTC. Translated: CSASRPSGTNEQFF.